Below, one TCR beta chain is given with its context. The antigen remains unidentified. This sample was included in a study of CD8+CD57+ T cells in acquired aplastic anemia. Across the whole study: Mean yield of DNA from sorted CD4+ and CD8+ cells was roughly 3.1 ug.

CDR3 and TCR beta VDJ profiling relied on genomic DNA as the template. TCRdb redid the calling of the reads with MiXCR, one entry per CDR3 protein. The profile shows about 180,000 distinct CDR3 sequences, 46% of them singletons. General study findings and limits: Patients and controls had CD8+ Simpson's diversity values that were not significantly distinct.

V shed 0 bases and J shed 1 base, with 15 bases lying between them. The CDR3 is made up of 16 amino acids. Germline values: CDR1 DFQATT, CDR2 SNEGSKA (reference sequence). This receptor was obtained from a human donor in good health. The sequenced material came from sorted CD4+, CD8+, or CD8+CD57+ T cells (not recorded which) from PBMCs. The chain is built from TRBV20-1 and TRBJ1-2; D gene unclear. The CDR3 DNA sequence: TGCAGTGCTAGAGACCCCTCGGACGGGGATAACTATGGCTACACCTTC. The encoded protein is CSARDPSDGDNYGYTF.